This passage covers 32 T cell receptor beta chains from one sample sequenced in a study of identical twins (dated by TCRdb to about 2016). Libraries were constructed by 5' RACE. The data were produced on an Illumina HiSeq 2000. Clones were called with MiXCR by TCRdb after fastp trimmed the public reads at Q25, and only in-frame beta chains were retained. One record per CDR3 amino acid sequence lists the most common genes and DNA. In all, the sample holds 500,000 or so distinct CDR3 sequences, and around 20% of those were seen once. The ten largest clones take up about 0.91% of the sample. The sample was also reused in another study, on T cells expressing NK-cell markers.

The sequenced sample was CD4+ T cells sorted from blood. The receptors derive from a woman between 18 and 30 years old in good health.

This clonotype was seen a handful of times. V and J are TRBV6-2 or TRBV6-3 and TRBJ2-2; D possibly uses TRBD1 or TRBD2 (5 bases each). Trimming shortened V by 6 bases and J by 4 bases, and 9 bases separated the two germline ends. The CDR3 runs to 13 residues. CDR1 and CDR2 (germline): MNHEY, SVGEGT. The CDR3: CASSRGVTGELFF. CDR3 coding DNA: TGTGCCAGCAGCCGAGGGGTCACCGGGGAGCTGTTTTTT.

The sample holds a few counts of this clonotype. This chain connects TRBV6-2 or TRBV6-3 to TRBJ1-2; D call uncertain. Trimming left V 0 bases short and J 7 bases short, with 9 bases between. CDR3 length equals 13 residues. Germline V gene sequence: CDR1 MNHEY, CDR2 SVGEGT. CDR3 nucleotides: TGTGCCAGCAGTTACTCTCCGGGCTCTGGCTACACCTTC. Translated: CASSYSPGSGYTF.

This clonotype was seen more than once but under ten times. In nucleotides, the CDR3 is TGTGCCAGCAGCCAATTGGGCGGGAGAGGCGAGACCCAGTACTTC. This codes for CASSQLGGRGETQYF. The genes are TRBV3-1 and TRBJ2-5; 7 positions agree with TRBD2. Germline V CDR1 and CDR2: LGHDT, YNNKEL (reference sequence). CDR3 length: 15 amino acids. V lost 2 bases, J lost 5 bases, and 8 bases stayed unmatched.

The chain is built from TRBV5-1 and TRBJ2-1; D might be TRBD2 (5 bases). Trimming stripped 4 bases from V and 10 bases from J, with 12 bases between. There are 12 residues in the CDR3. The germline V gene has CDR1 SGHRS and CDR2 YFSETQ. CDR3 region: CASSRGLLEQFF. DNA of the CDR3: TGCGCCAGCAGCCGTGGACTCCTGGAGCAGTTCTTC.

This clonotype has a handful of counts. The V and J genes are TRBV20-1 and TRBJ1-5; 10 bases line up with TRBD1. J lost 4 bases, V lost 5 bases, and 5 bases had no gene match. The CDR3 is made up of 14 amino acids. From germline, CDR1 is DFQATT and CDR2 SNEGSKA (reference sequence). The DNA of the CDR3 is TGCAGTGCTCTCGACAGGGGGCAAAATCAGCCCCAGCATTTT. This sequence encodes CSALDRGQNQPQHF.

This clonotype was counted between two and nine times. J is TRBJ2-4 and V is TRBV10-1; 7 bases match TRBD1. V shed 4 bases and J 7 bases; nucleotides not matched to a gene: 4. The CDR3 length is 13 residues. Per germline, CDR1 WNHNN and CDR2 SYGVQD (reference sequence). The CDR3 reads CASSAVRGNIQYF. DNA for the CDR3: TGCGCCAGCAGTGCGGTCAGGGGGAACATTCAGTACTTC.

This clonotype has ten or more counts. The rearrangement uses TRBV20-1 and TRBJ1-1; 11 nucleotides align to TRBD1. Germline V gives CDR1 DFQATT, CDR2 SNEGSKA (reference sequence). V shed 6 bases and J 11 bases; nucleotides not matched to a gene: 8. There are 12 residues in the CDR3. The CDR3 sequence is CSATRTGGNAFF. CDR3 nucleotides: TGCAGTGCCACCAGGACAGGGGGCAACGCTTTCTTT.

This clonotype was observed a few times. V usage is TRBV4-2 and J usage is TRBJ2-1; TRBD2 matches at 13 bases. This CDR3 comprises 17 residues. Germline assignment: CDR1 LGHNA and CDR2 YNFKEQ. Unmatched junction bases numbered 5, after V lost 0 bases and J lost 6 bases. The CDR3 coding sequence is TGTGCCAGCAGCCAAGAAGGGGGGACTAGCGGGATCAATGAGCAGTTCTTC. Translating gives CASSQEGGTSGINEQFF.

The chain carries TRBV20-1 and TRBJ1-3; tentative D call: TRBD1 (5 bases). Between the trimmed V and J ends, which lost 4 bases and 0 bases, there was a span of 13 bases. The CDR3 covers 15 residues. Germline-derived CDR1 and CDR2 are DFQATT and SNEGSKA (reference sequence). In DNA, the CDR3 is TGCAGTGCTACGGGACGGATGGACTCTGGAAACACCATATATTTT. Protein sequence: CSATGRMDSGNTIYF.

This clonotype was picked up many times. The J gene is TRBJ1-1, the V gene TRBV30; 8 bases map to TRBD1. Germline-derived CDR1 and CDR2 are GTSNPN and SVGIG (reference sequence). This CDR3 comprises 13 residues. With 7 bases clipped from V and 11 bases from J, the junction kept 15 bases outside the gene matches. CDR3 region: CAYTRDRTILAFF. The CDR3 bases are TGTGCCTATACCCGGGACAGGACTATTTTGGCTTTCTTT.

The rearrangement links TRBV6-5 to TRBJ2-1, with D perhaps matching TRBD2 (6 bases). CDR3 length: 15 residues. Germline V gene lookup returns CDR1 MNHEY and CDR2 SVGAGI. Deletions cut 7 bases from V and 0 bases from J, with 13 bases between. This CDR3 is CASIWGTASYNEQFF. The DNA for the CDR3 is TGTGCCAGCATTTGGGGGACTGCCTCCTACAATGAGCAGTTCTTC.

This clonotype was found a few times. The chain combines TRBV5-1 with TRBJ2-3; D assignment may be TRBD1 or TRBD2 (5 bases each). Trimming shortened V by 4 bases and J by 4 bases, and 19 bases separated the two germline ends. The CDR3 runs 16 residues. Looked up from germline, CDR1 is SGHRS and CDR2 is YFSETQ. The CDR3 spells CASSPGREGLADTQYF. The CDR3 nucleotides read TGCGCCAGCAGCCCCGGTCGTGAGGGGTTGGCAGATACGCAGTATTTT.

This clonotype has ten or more counts. CDR3 in amino acids: CSVERLGSPTQYF. Written as DNA, the CDR3 is TGCAGCGTTGAGAGGCTGGGCTCTCCCACGCAGTATTTT. This chain joins TRBV29-1 and TRBJ2-3, with D unclear. CDR3 length equals 13 residues. V lost 3 bases to trimming and J lost 9 bases, with 16 bases between them. The germline V gene has CDR1 SQVTM and CDR2 ANQGSEA.

The V call is TRBV7-9, the J call TRBJ2-3, with a possible D match to TRBD2 (7 bases). Germline lookup yields CDR1 SEHNR and CDR2 FQNEAQ (reference sequence). V lost 5 bases and J 1 base, leaving 13 bases between the germline ends. This CDR3 is built from 15 residues. The CDR3 protein is CASSPGGGRTDTQYF. The DNA of the CDR3 is TGTGCCAGCAGCCCTGGGGGGGGGCGCACAGATACGCAGTATTTT.

The sample holds many counts of this clonotype. V and J are TRBV5-1 and TRBJ1-1; D remains unclear. CDR3 length: 16 residues. Trimming shortened V by 0 bases and J by 0 bases, and 12 bases separated the two germline ends. The germline gives CDR1 SGHRS, CDR2 YFSETQ. In DNA, the CDR3 is TGCGCCAGCAGCTTGGCCATGGTTGGTTTGAACACTGAAGCTTTCTTT. Its protein product is CASSLAMVGLNTEAFF. The full variable domain, with the rest looked up from reference TRBV5-1 and TRBJ1-1, is KAGVTQTPRYLIKTRGQQVTLSCSPISGHRSVSWYQQTPGQGLQFLFEYFSETQRNKGNFPGRFSGRQFSNSRSEMNVSTLELGDSALYLCASSLAMVGLNTEAFFGQGTRLTVV.

The genes are TRBV5-4 and TRBJ2-2; TRBD2 aligns across 7 bases. Germline assignment: CDR1 SGHNT and CDR2 YYREEE (reference sequence). The CDR3 length is 16 residues. After removal of 2 bases from V and 4 bases from J, the junction contained 8 bases not matched to a gene. The CDR3 here is CASSLPRTSRTGELFF. The DNA for the CDR3 is TGTGCCAGCAGCTTACCTCGGACTAGTCGCACCGGGGAGCTGTTTTTT.

This clonotype showed up just a few times. This chain uses TRBV12-3 or TRBV12-4 with TRBJ2-1, with 7 positions matching TRBD1. This CDR3 has 17 residues. V trimming: 3 bases; J trimming: 6 bases; junction bases outside the gene matches: 14. The CDR3 DNA reads as TGTGCCAGCAGTTTCCGTCTGACAGGGTGGAACTCCAATGAGCAGTTCTTC. Protein sequence: CASSFRLTGWNSNEQFF.

The chain recombines TRBV3-1 with TRBJ1-1; D is unresolved. The V end was cut by 1 base, the J end by 5 bases, with 11 bases between. Germline V gene lookup returns CDR1 LGHDT and CDR2 YNNKEL (reference sequence). This CDR3 has 14 amino acids. DNA of the CDR3: TGTGCCAGCAGCCAAGCTGCCCTAGGGACTGAAGCTTTCTTT. This encodes CASSQAALGTEAFF.

The rearrangement joins TRBV10-1 to TRBJ2-1; D uncertain. Trimming cost V 3 bases and J 4 bases, with 10 bases left between them. The CDR3 length is 14 residues. Germline CDR1 WNHNN, CDR2 SYGVQD (reference sequence). The CDR3 DNA is TGCGCCAGCAGTGACGTAGCCCGGTACAATGAGCAGTTCTTC. The encoded protein is CASSDVARYNEQFF.

This clonotype has at least ten counts. The V call is TRBV20-1, the J call TRBJ2-5; 11 bases agree with TRBD2. Germline V gene data show CDR1 as DFQATT and CDR2 as SNEGSKA (reference sequence). J lost 5 bases, V lost 8 bases, and 7 bases had no gene match. This CDR3 has 13 residues. CDR3 coding DNA: TGCAGTAGTCTTTGGACTAGCGGGGAGACCCAGTACTTC. Translation: CSSLWTSGETQYF.

J is TRBJ2-7 and V is TRBV20-1, with a weak D call TRBD2 (7 bases). The CDR3 is made up of 12 amino acids. Germline values: CDR1 DFQATT, CDR2 SNEGSKA (reference sequence). Trimming left V 4 bases short and J 5 bases short, with 12 bases between. CDR3 DNA sequence: TGCAGTGCTAAGGGGGGACTAAACGAGCAGTACTTC. This sequence encodes CSAKGGLNEQYF.

This clonotype was counted many times. The V and J genes are TRBV3-1 and TRBJ2-5; 9 nucleotides align to TRBD2. The junction had 5 bases not matched to a gene; V was cut back by 1 base and J by 2 bases. This CDR3 spans 16 amino acids. In germline, CDR1 is LGHDT, CDR2 YNNKEL (reference sequence). CDR3 DNA: TGTGCCAGCAGCCAAGGACTAGCGGTTAATCAAGAGACCCAGTACTTC. This codes for CASSQGLAVNQETQYF.

The chain combines TRBV6-2 or TRBV6-3 with TRBJ2-3; 11 nucleotides align to TRBD2. V dropped 6 bases and J dropped 7; count of bases not matched to a gene: 15. Per germline, CDR1 MNHEY and CDR2 SVGEGT. The CDR3 extends over 17 amino acids. CDR3 DNA: TGTGCCAGCAGCTTCGCAGGTAGCGGGGGGGCCGGCAATACGCAGTATTTT. It specifies CASSFAGSGGAGNTQYF.

J is TRBJ1-5 and V is TRBV20-1; 7 nucleotides align to TRBD1. CDR1 DFQATT and CDR2 SNEGSKA come from the germline V gene (reference sequence). V lost 5 bases and J lost 4; bases outside the gene matches: 5. The length of the CDR3 is 13 residues. This CDR3 is CSAGTDRNQPQHF. CDR3 coding DNA: TGCAGTGCTGGGACAGACCGGAATCAGCCCCAGCATTTT.

This clonotype appeared many times. For the CDR3, the DNA is TGTGCCAGCAGCCGAAGCTTCGGGACTACCTTTTCGAATGAGCAGTTCTTC. Translation: CASSRSFGTTFSNEQFF. This sequence joins TRBV7-9 and TRBJ2-1; 7 bases align to TRBD2. The CDR3 totals 17 residues. Trimming at V came to 5 bases and at J to 7 bases, leaving 17 bases not matched to a gene. Germline V gene lookup returns CDR1 SEHNR and CDR2 FQNEAQ (reference sequence).

This clonotype has more than one count but fewer than ten. The V gene is TRBV27, the J gene TRBJ2-6; no definite D call. The germline gives CDR1 MNHEY, CDR2 SMNVEV (reference sequence). V was cut by 3 bases and J by 2 bases, with 14 bases left in between. The CDR3 is 17 amino acids. The CDR3 here is CASSFKSRSAGANVLTF. The CDR3 DNA follows: TGTGCCAGCAGTTTTAAGAGCCGAAGCGCTGGGGCCAACGTCCTGACTTTC.

This sequence joins TRBV5-5 and TRBJ2-5; 10 bases are a match to TRBD2. Germline values: CDR1 SGHKS, CDR2 YYEKEE (reference sequence). The CDR3 totals 17 residues. V lost 3 bases and J lost 5; bases outside the gene matches: 13. The DNA for the CDR3 is TGTGCCAGCAGCTCGACTAGCGGGTCGATGGGGAGTGAGACCCAGTACTTC. Its translation: CASSSTSGSMGSETQYF.

The J gene is TRBJ1-2, the V gene TRBV5-1; D gene unclear. V was trimmed by 2 bases and J by 4 bases, leaving 12 bases between them. This CDR3 is 14 amino acids long. Germline-derived CDR1 and CDR2 are SGHRS and YFSETQ. CDR3: CASSFGEMSYGYTF. The CDR3 DNA reads TGCGCCAGCAGCTTTGGGGAAATGAGCTATGGCTACACCTTC.

This clonotype appeared a few times. This chain connects TRBV20-1 to TRBJ2-5, with D possibly matching TRBD2 (6 bases). V was cut by 6 bases and J by 5 bases, with 25 bases left in between. Germline-derived CDR1 and CDR2 are DFQATT and SNEGSKA (reference sequence). The CDR3 spans 16 residues. The DNA for the CDR3 is TGCAGTGCAACGAGCGGGCGGGCAGGGTCAGAGGAGACCCAGTACTTC. It translates to CSATSGRAGSEETQYF.

CDR3 nucleotide sequence: TGTGCCAGCAGCTTAGATTATCCCTACGAGCAGTACTTC. It encodes CASSLDYPYEQYF. J is TRBJ2-7 and V is TRBV7-9; D is undetermined. Per germline, CDR1 SEHNR and CDR2 FQNEAQ (reference sequence). The CDR3 runs to 13 residues. The V gene lost 1 base and the J gene lost 2 bases, with 6 bases spanning the gap. The full variable domain, in which reference TRBV7-9 and TRBJ2-7 provide the parts outside the CDR3, is DTGVSQNPRHKITKRGQNVTFRCDPISEHNRLYWYRQTLGQGPEFLTYFQNEAQLEKSRLLSDRFSAERPKGSFSTLEIQRTEQGDSAMYLCASSLDYPYEQYFGPGTRLTVT.

This clonotype showed up just a few times. This rearrangement joins TRBV11-3 to TRBJ1-1; 8 nucleotides match TRBD1. The germline V gene encodes CDR1 SGHNT and CDR2 YENEEA. There are 16 residues in the CDR3. Germline trimming cut 6 bases from V and 2 bases from J; bases unmatched to any gene: 11. CDR3 DNA: TGTGCCAGCAGAAACGGACAGGGCTCAACTAACACTGAAGCTTTCTTT. Its translation: CASRNGQGSTNTEAFF.

The chain has TRBV7-6 and TRBJ2-1; 9 nucleotides align to TRBD2. CDR1 and CDR2 from the germline V gene are SGHVS and FNYEAQ. J lost 8 bases, V lost 5 bases, and 10 bases had no gene match. This CDR3 contains 15 residues. The CDR3 here is CASSRNSGSGHEQFF. The CDR3 DNA reads TGTGCCAGCAGCCGAAATAGCGGGAGCGGGCATGAGCAGTTCTTC.